The clone carrying this T cell receptor beta chain was observed a few times. V trimming: 5 bases; J trimming: 6 bases; junction bases outside the gene matches: 9. Germline V gene data show CDR1 as SNHLY and CDR2 as FYNNEI. This CDR3 region has 14 residues. TCRdb reprocessed the 5' RACE reads via MiXCR and lists one record per CDR3 protein. Here the sample spans under 550,000 distinct CDR3 sequences, around a fifth being singletons. This specimen comes from a study of T cells after yellow fever vaccination. This receptor was identified in a man between 18 and 35 years old who received the YFV17D yellow fever vaccine. The source was PBMCs, collected about 20 days after the first yellow fever vaccination. V gene TRBV2 combines with J gene TRBJ2-7, with 8 bases matching TRBD2. The CDR3 sequence: CASSSTSARPEQYF. DNA for the CDR3: TGTGCCAGCAGTTCGACTAGCGCCCGTCCCGAGCAGTACTTC.